These T cell receptor beta chains were read from a single sample in a study of blood T cell repertoires in COVID-19. Libraries were prepared by immunoSEQ multiplex PCR; TCRdb keeps only in-frame clonotypes and omits some of them. The sample shows about 340,000 clones, roughly 90% of them seen only once. The sequenced sample consisted of peripheral blood. All receptors come from a woman aged 60-75 years with COVID-19, enrolled during active disease. The CDR3 runs from the conserved cysteine through the conserved F or W. A D gene is named only where the DNA matches it firmly. The listing skips clone size in some rows; elsewhere it reads once, few, many or a size class.

J: TRBJ1-3; V: TRBV5-1; D: TRBD1; size: .; DNA: TGCGCCAGCAGCTTGATGGGACAGAGAGGAAACACCATATATTTT; CDR3: CASSLMGQRGNTIYF
J: TRBJ2-7; V: TRBV18; D: TRBD1; size: once; DNA: TGTGCCAGCTCACTTGGACAGGGTGCGTACGAGCAGTACTTC; CDR3: CASSLGQGAYEQYF
J: TRBJ2-1; V: TRBV6-2/TRBV6-3; D: TRBD1; size: .; DNA: TGTGCCAGCAGTAGACAGGGGGCGAGGAATGAGCAGTTCTTC; CDR3: CASSRQGARNEQFF
J: TRBJ1-3; V: TRBV11-3; D: .; size: once; DNA: TGTGCCAGCAGCTTTCCTAGCTCTGGAAACACCATATATTTT; CDR3: CASSFPSSGNTIYF
J: TRBJ1-4; V: TRBV11-3; D: TRBD1; size: .; DNA: TGTGCCAGCAGCTCAGCCGCGGAGGGGGCGAGTGAAAAACTGTTTTTT; CDR3: CASSSAAEGASEKLFF
J: TRBJ1-4; V: TRBV2; D: TRBD1; size: .; DNA: TGTGCCAGCAGCTGGGACAGAGGTAATGAAAAACTGTTTTTT; CDR3: CASSWDRGNEKLFF
J: TRBJ1-5; V: TRBV27; D: TRBD1; size: .; DNA: TGTGCCAGCAGTTTCCAGGGACAGGGCAATCAGCCCCAGCATTTT; CDR3: CASSFQGQGNQPQHF
J: TRBJ1-5; V: TRBV19; D: TRBD1; size: few; DNA: TGTGCCAGTAGCCCTGACAGGGGGCTAAGCGGCAATCAGCCCCAGCATTTT; CDR3: CASSPDRGLSGNQPQHF
J: TRBJ2-6; V: TRBV9; D: .; size: .; DNA: TGTGCCAGCAGCAGGGCAGGGTCTGGGGCCAACGTCCTGACTTTC; CDR3: CASSRAGSGANVLTF
J: TRBJ1-4; V: TRBV4-1; D: .; size: .; DNA: TGCGCCAGCAGCCAAGTTCGGGGAGCTTCAACTAATGAAAAACTGTTTTTT; CDR3: CASSQVRGASTNEKLFF
J: TRBJ1-4; V: TRBV29-1; D: .; size: .; DNA: TGCAGCGTCAAAACAGGGCCTAATGAAAAACTGTTTTTT; CDR3: CSVKTGPNEKLFF
J: TRBJ2-1; V: TRBV5-1; D: .; size: .; DNA: TGCGCCAGCACACTACTCGGAAGCTCCTACAATGAGCAGTTCTTC; CDR3: CASTLLGSSYNEQFF
J: TRBJ1-3; V: TRBV6-4; D: .; size: .; DNA: TGTGCCATGCAGGGGTCAGGAAACACCATATATTTT; CDR3: CAMQGSGNTIYF
J: TRBJ2-1; V: TRBV10-3; D: .; size: .; DNA: TGTGCCATCAGTGGGTCACTAGTAACTGAGCAGTTCTTC; CDR3: CAISGSLVTEQFF
J: TRBJ1-6; V: TRBV7-8; D: .; size: .; DNA: TGTGCCAGCACCCCCGGAACAGGGAATTCACCCCTCCACTTT; CDR3: CASTPGTGNSPLHF
J: TRBJ1-6; V: TRBV4-2; D: .; size: once; DNA: TGTGCCAGCAGCCAAGCGGGCGGGGGCCATAATTCACCCCTCCACTTT; CDR3: CASSQAGGGHNSPLHF
J: TRBJ1-1; V: TRBV6-5; D: .; size: .; DNA: TGTGCCAGCAGTTCACCGAACAGAAACACTGAAGCTTTCTTT; CDR3: CASSSPNRNTEAFF
J: TRBJ1-1; V: TRBV6-5; D: .; size: .; DNA: TGTGCCAGCAGTTACTCGACAGAAAACACTGAAGCTTTCTTT; CDR3: CASSYSTENTEAFF
J: TRBJ1-2; V: TRBV19; D: .; size: .; DNA: TGTGCCAGTAGTTCCTGGCTCGGGTTCTACACCTTC; CDR3: CASSSWLGFYTF
J: TRBJ1-1; V: TRBV10-2; D: .; size: .; DNA: TGCGCCAGCAGTGGGCCCCTGGAAGCTTTCTTT; CDR3: CASSGPLEAFF
J: TRBJ1-4; V: TRBV11-2; D: .; size: once; DNA: TGTGCCAGCAGCTTAAGGCCGGGAAAGGCTAATGAAAAACTGTTTTTT; CDR3: CASSLRPGKANEKLFF
J: TRBJ1-1; V: TRBV15; D: .; size: .; DNA: TGTGCCACCAGCAGAGACCCGGGTATTGGTGAAGCTTTCTTT; CDR3: CATSRDPGIGEAFF
J: TRBJ1-4; V: TRBV3-1/TRBV3-2; D: TRBD1; size: once; DNA: TGTGCCAGCAGCCAGAAGGACAGGGAGAGGAATGAAAAACTGTTTTTT; CDR3: CASSQKDRERNEKLFF
J: TRBJ2-1; V: TRBV4-2; D: .; size: .; DNA: TGTGCCAGCAGAGCGGAGAATGCCCCCTACAATGAGCAGTTCTTC; CDR3: CASRAENAPYNEQFF
J: TRBJ2-6; V: TRBV5-1; D: .; size: .; DNA: TGCGCCAGCAACGAGGGAGGGGCCAACGTCCTGACTTTC; CDR3: CASNEGGANVLTF
J: TRBJ1-6; V: TRBV7-9; D: .; size: few; DNA: TGTGCCATCCAGGTGACCGGCTATAATTCACCCCTCCACTTT; CDR3: CAIQVTGYNSPLHF
J: TRBJ2-1; V: TRBV5-1; D: TRBD2; size: .; DNA: TGCGCCAGCAGCTTAAAAGCGGGGGGCTTACCGAATGAGCAGTTCTTC; CDR3: CASSLKAGGLPNEQFF
J: TRBJ2-1; V: TRBV9; D: TRBD2; size: .; DNA: TGTGCCAGCAGCCCTCGACTAGCGGGACTGGGAGGTGAGCAGTTCTTC; CDR3: CASSPRLAGLGGEQFF
J: TRBJ2-7; V: TRBV3-1/TRBV3-2; D: TRBD1; size: .; DNA: TGTGCCAGTATGGACAGGGCCCACGAGCAGTACTTC; CDR3: CASMDRAHEQYF
J: TRBJ2-7; V: TRBV7-2; D: .; size: .; DNA: TGTGCCAGCAGTGGGGCAGACTACGAGCAGTACTTC; CDR3: CASSGADYEQYF
J: TRBJ1-1; V: TRBV7-3; D: .; size: once; DNA: TGTGCCAGCAGCACGACAGGGAACACTGAAGCTTTCTTT; CDR3: CASSTTGNTEAFF
J: TRBJ1-1; V: TRBV25-1; D: .; size: .; DNA: TGTGCCAGCAGTGATCGGGGCACTGAAGCTTTCTTT; CDR3: CASSDRGTEAFF
J: TRBJ2-1; V: TRBV24-1; D: TRBD1; size: .; DNA: TGTGCCACCAGTGATGCCGGGACAGGGGACAATGAGCAGTTCTTC; CDR3: CATSDAGTGDNEQFF
J: TRBJ2-3; V: TRBV3-1/TRBV3-2; D: .; size: .; DNA: TGTGCCAGCAGCCAAGATGGGAGGGGGACGCAGTATTTT; CDR3: CASSQDGRGTQYF
J: TRBJ2-3; V: TRBV7-3; D: .; size: .; DNA: TGTGCCAGCAGCCCTTCTAGCACAGATACGCAGTATTTT; CDR3: CASSPSSTDTQYF
J: TRBJ1-2; V: TRBV2; D: .; size: .; DNA: TGTGCCAGCAGTGAAGCGCGTAGGGGAAGTAGCTATGGCTACACCTTC; CDR3: CASSEARRGSSYGYTF
J: TRBJ1-6; V: TRBV18; D: TRBD1; size: .; DNA: TGTGCCAGCTCACGCGCCGGGACAGGAGATTCACCCCTCCACTTT; CDR3: CASSRAGTGDSPLHF
J: TRBJ1-2; V: TRBV4-1; D: .; size: once; DNA: TGCGCCAGCAGCCAAGGGACAGCCTATGGCTACACCTTC; CDR3: CASSQGTAYGYTF
J: TRBJ1-2; V: TRBV4-2; D: TRBD1; size: .; DNA: TGTGCCAGCAGCCAAGCAGGGGGCGCCTATGGCTACACCTTC; CDR3: CASSQAGGAYGYTF
J: TRBJ1-2; V: TRBV15; D: TRBD1; size: .; DNA: TGTGCCACCAGCAGAGATTTAGGGGGCTATAACTATGGCTACACCTTC; CDR3: CATSRDLGGYNYGYTF
J: TRBJ2-7; V: TRBV5-1; D: .; size: .; DNA: TGCGCCAGCAGCTTGGTGGTGAGGGACAATCACTACGAGCAGTACTTC; CDR3: CASSLVVRDNHYEQYF
J: TRBJ1-1; V: TRBV6-5; D: TRBD1; size: once; DNA: TGTGCCAGCTCTCCAGGGGGGATGAACACTGAAGCTTTCTTT; CDR3: CASSPGGMNTEAFF
J: TRBJ2-5; V: TRBV19; D: TRBD1; size: few; DNA: TGTGCCAGTACCAAGGGACAGGGGGTTGAGACCCAGTACTTC; CDR3: CASTKGQGVETQYF
J: TRBJ2-1; V: TRBV5-1; D: TRBD2; size: .; DNA: TGCGCCAGCAGCTTGGGAACGGGGGGGCCAATCCATGAGCAGTTCTTC; CDR3: CASSLGTGGPIHEQFF
J: TRBJ2-7; V: TRBV9; D: .; size: once; DNA: TGTGCCAGCAGCGCCCATTCGGACGAGCAGTACTTC; CDR3: CASSAHSDEQYF
J: TRBJ2-7; V: TRBV5-1; D: .; size: .; DNA: TGCGCCAGCAGCTTGAGGGCAGGGCTCTCCTACGAGCAGTACTTC; CDR3: CASSLRAGLSYEQYF
J: TRBJ2-1; V: TRBV6-2/TRBV6-3; D: .; size: .; DNA: TGTGCCAGCAGTTACGGGAGGAGGACCCCCAACAATGAGCAGTTCTTC; CDR3: CASSYGRRTPNNEQFF
J: TRBJ2-5; V: TRBV5-1; D: .; size: .; DNA: TGCGCCAGCAGCTCCGGTACCGGGACAAAAGAGACCCAGTACTTC; CDR3: CASSSGTGTKETQYF
J: TRBJ2-5; V: TRBV12-2; D: .; size: .; DNA: TGTGCAAGTCGCGTCCGGGGACTGCAAGAGACCCAGTACTTC; CDR3: CASRVRGLQETQYF